What follows describes a single TCR beta chain. The target antigen is unknown. V shed 6 bases and J shed 1 base, with 13 bases lying between them. The CDR3 length is 15 residues. CDR1 KGHSH and CDR2 LQKENI come from the germline V gene. Without exception, sorted populations had purity beyond 95%. This sample is part of a study of beta chain features in type 1 diabetes. General observations from the study: Among all four CD4+ subsets, Type 1 diabetes patients had TCRB CDR3s that were moderately but significantly shorter.

The entirety of the isolated RNA underwent reverse transcription, so expressed TCRB transcripts were sequenced. Assay: immunoSEQ multiplex PCR; the TCRdb copy retains only in-frame clones and omits some. The sample includes 300,000 to 450,000 clones, 10% to 15% of them seen just once. This chain uses TRBV18 with TRBJ2-1, with D unclear. Sequences were obtained from naive CD4+ T cells from blood. The TCR originated in a woman aged 18-29 years with type 1 diabetes. The DNA for the CDR3 is TGTGCCAGCTCCCAAGAGTCTTATTCCTACAATGAGCAGTTCTTC. This codes for CASSQESYSYNEQFF.